The clone carrying this T cell receptor (beta chain) has more than one count but fewer than ten. Its specificity is not known. PCR primers comprised 60 Vbeta and 13 Jbeta primers. In the study's own analysis: Around 83 million unique TCR beta chains, 9 million to 12 million shared, were counted in a later analysis. Clones were read by immunoSEQ multiplex PCR, and TCRdb kept only the in-frame ones, dropping some. D and trimming were read from the DNA, whereas the V and J calls and clone size are those reported in that table. The table lists more than 100,000 clones, more than 60% of them singletons, with approximately 9.1% in the top ten. Per germline, CDR1 SGHTA and CDR2 FQGNSA. The CDR3 runs to 18 residues. Trimming cost V 2 bases and J 8 bases; bases outside gene matches: 18. This specimen belongs to a study of cytomegalovirus exposure and HLA in healthy donors. Regarding the study as a whole: Rare sequences made up most TCRs, while some public TCRs were found in many donors. Earlier results showed most TCR beta V segments being productive about 87% or about 30% of the time. Several of the most significant clusters were apparently associated with common viral pathogens in a later analysis.

This chain connects TRBV7-2 to TRBJ1-2, with 9 bases aligning to TRBD1. This receptor was identified in a man between 40 and 49 years old in good health and CMV-seropositive. Sequenced material: PBMCs. This CDR3 is CASSLTDRGIRPPPGYTF. DNA for the CDR3: TGTGCCAGCAGCTTAACGGACAGGGGAATTCGACCCCCCCCCGGCTACACCTTC.